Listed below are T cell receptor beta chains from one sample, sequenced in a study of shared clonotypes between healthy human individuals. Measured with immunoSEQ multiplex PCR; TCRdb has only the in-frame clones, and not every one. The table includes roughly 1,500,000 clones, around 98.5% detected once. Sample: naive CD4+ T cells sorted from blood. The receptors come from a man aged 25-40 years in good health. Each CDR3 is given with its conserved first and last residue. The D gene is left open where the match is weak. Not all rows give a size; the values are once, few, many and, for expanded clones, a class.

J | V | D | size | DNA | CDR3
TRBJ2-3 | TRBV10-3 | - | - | TGTGCCATTCGGGGGGCCGTGGGGAGGGCGGCCACAGATACGCAGTATTTT | CAIRGAVGRAATDTQYF
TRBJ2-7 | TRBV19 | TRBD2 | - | TGTGCCAGTCAAAGCAGAGGCCTAGCGGGAGAATACGAGCAGTACTTC | CASQSRGLAGEYEQYF
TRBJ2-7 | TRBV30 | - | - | TGTGCCTGGGGCTCCGATACCTACGAGCAGTACTTC | CAWGSDTYEQYF
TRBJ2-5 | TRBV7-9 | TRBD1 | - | TGTGCCAGCAGTTACAGGGGGCGAGAGACCCAGTACTTC | CASSYRGRETQYF
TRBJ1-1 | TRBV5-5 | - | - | TGTGCCAGCAGCTTGGGGACGAGCACTGAAGCTTTCTTT | CASSLGTSTEAFF
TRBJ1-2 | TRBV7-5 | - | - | TGTGCCAGCAGCTACCCTGGACAGGGGGCTTATGGCTACACCTTC | CASSYPGQGAYGYTF
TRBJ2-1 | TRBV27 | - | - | TGTGCCAGCAGTTCGATGACTAGAGGGGGATACAATGAGCAGTTCTTC | CASSSMTRGGYNEQFF
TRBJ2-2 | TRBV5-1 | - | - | TGCGCCAGCAGCTTTAGCCGGGACATAAACACCGGGGAGCTGTTTTTT | CASSFSRDINTGELFF
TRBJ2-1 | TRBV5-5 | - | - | TGTGCCAGCAGCTTTGGCTGGAGCTCCTACAATGAGCAGTTCTTC | CASSFGWSSYNEQFF
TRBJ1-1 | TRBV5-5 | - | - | TGTGCCAGCAGCTTTTCGGCTATGAACACTGAAGCTTTCTTT | CASSFSAMNTEAFF
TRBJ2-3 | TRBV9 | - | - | TGTGCCAGCAGCGTGGGACCACAAGGAGGCACAGATACGCAGTATTTT | CASSVGPQGGTDTQYF
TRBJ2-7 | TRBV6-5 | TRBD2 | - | TGTGCCAGCAGTCCGACTAGCGGGAGGTTCGACGAGCAGTACTTC | CASSPTSGRFDEQYF
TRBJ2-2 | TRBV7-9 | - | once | TGTGCCAGCAGCCTTCCCCAGCAATTCAACACCGGGGAGCTGTTTTTT | CASSLPQQFNTGELFF
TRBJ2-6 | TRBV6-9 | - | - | TGTGCCAGCAGTTACGAACAACGACAAAGTCGGGCCAACGTCCTGACTTTC | CASSYEQRQSRANVLTF
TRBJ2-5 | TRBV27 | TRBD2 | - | TGTGCCAGCAGTCATAGCCCGCCTCTAGCGGGAGGGTACCAAGAGACCCAGTACTTC | CASSHSPPLAGGYQETQYF